Sequencing of this TCR beta chain was carried out in a study of human T cells and chemical hapten exposure. Study summary: All through the approximately 25-week study, the scalp of each patient received diphenylcyclopropenone doses weekly. General study results and limits: Unchanged with DPC sensitization were TCRs above 1 in 1000 frequency.

This clonotype came up a few times. What it binds is unknown. The study used a library that attached unique molecular identifiers to individual cDNA molecules. TCRdb redid the calling of the RACE reads with MiXCR, one entry per CDR3 protein. The sample lists 150,000 to 200,000 distinct CDR3 sequences, roughly 15% occurring once. The sample's time point: patch test 1, 2 weeks after DPC sensitization. Treatment indicated: therapeutic diphenylcyclopropenone sensitization with weekly scalp DPC. CDR3 length: 14 residues. Trimming shortened V by 0 bases and J by 6 bases, and 10 bases separated the two germline ends. CDR1 and CDR2 (germline): SGHRS, YFSETQ.

The receptor was isolated from a woman between 25 and 40 years old with alopecia areata. Some clones in this sample may be carry-over from other donors' samples. The chain employs TRBV5-1 and TRBJ1-5, with D uncertain. This specimen consisted of whole blood, obtained in connection with sensitization to the hapten diphenylcyclopropenone (DPC). The CDR3, as DNA: TGCGCCAGCAGCTTGGGAACAGAGGGTCAGCCCCAGCATTTT. As protein: CASSLGTEGQPQHF. Full variable domain (remainder filled in from reference TRBV5-1 and TRBJ1-5): KAGVTQTPRYLIKTRGQQVTLSCSPISGHRSVSWYQQTPGQGLQFLFEYFSETQRNKGNFPGRFSGRQFSNSRSEMNVSTLELGDSALYLCASSLGTEGQPQHFGDGTRLSIL.